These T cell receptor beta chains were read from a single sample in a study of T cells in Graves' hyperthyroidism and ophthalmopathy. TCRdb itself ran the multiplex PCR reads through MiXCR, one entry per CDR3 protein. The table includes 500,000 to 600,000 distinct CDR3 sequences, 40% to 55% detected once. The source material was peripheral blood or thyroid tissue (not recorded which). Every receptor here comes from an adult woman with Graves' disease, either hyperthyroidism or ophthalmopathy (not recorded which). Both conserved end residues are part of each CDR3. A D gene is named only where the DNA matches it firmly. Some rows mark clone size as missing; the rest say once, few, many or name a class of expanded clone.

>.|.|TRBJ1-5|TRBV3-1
TGTGCCAGCAGCCAAGGGTGGGGAACGCTCTCTAATCAGCCCCAGCATTTT
CASSQGWGTLSNQPQHF
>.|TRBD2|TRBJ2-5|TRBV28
TGTGCCAGCAGTTTCCCAGCGGGAGAAGAGACCCAGTACTTC
CASSFPAGEETQYF
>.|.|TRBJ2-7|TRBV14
TGTGCCAGCAGCCAAGTCCCCCTCCGCGAGCAGTACTTC
CASSQVPLREQYF
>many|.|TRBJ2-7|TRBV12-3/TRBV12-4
TGTGCCAGCAGCTCGGGAGCCTACTACGAGCAGTACTTC
CASSSGAYYEQYF
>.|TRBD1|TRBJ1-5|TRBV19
TGTGCCAGTAAACCGGGACAGTCGATTAATCAGCCCCAGCATTTT
CASKPGQSINQPQHF
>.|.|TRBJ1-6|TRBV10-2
TGCGCCAGCAGTGACGGGTGGAAATCACCCCTCCACTTT
CASSDGWKSPLHF
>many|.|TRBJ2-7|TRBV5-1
TGCGCCAGCAGCGTTACAGACTCCTACGAGCAGTACTTC
CASSVTDSYEQYF
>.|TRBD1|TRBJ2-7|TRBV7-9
TGTGCCAGCAGCCCTCGGGAAGGGGGCGGCTACGAGCAGTACTTC
CASSPREGGGYEQYF
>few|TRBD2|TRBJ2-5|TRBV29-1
TGCAGCGTTGGTGCGGGGGGCCTCGAGACCCAGTACTTC
CSVGAGGLETQYF
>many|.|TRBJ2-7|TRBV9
TGTGCCAGCAGCGGCGGACGGGGATGGGAGCAGTACTTC
CASSGGRGWEQYF
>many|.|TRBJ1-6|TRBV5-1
TGCGCCAGCAGCTTCCACAGGGATTCACCCCTCCACTTT
CASSFHRDSPLHF
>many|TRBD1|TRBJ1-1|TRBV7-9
TGTGCCAGCAGCATCCGACAGGGTCCGGCTGAAGCTTTCTTT
CASSIRQGPAEAFF
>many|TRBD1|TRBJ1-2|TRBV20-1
TGCAGTGCCAGGGGGGATGGCTACACCTTC
CSARGDGYTF
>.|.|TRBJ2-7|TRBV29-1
TGCAGCGTTGTATTGCGGGAGCAGTACTTC
CSVVLREQYF
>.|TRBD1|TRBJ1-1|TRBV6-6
TGTGCCAGCAGGGGGACAGGGGGTGGTTGGGCTTTCTTT
CASRGTGGGWAFF
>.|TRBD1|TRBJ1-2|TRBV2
TGTGCCAGCAGTTCCACAGGGGGACAGAGCTACACCTTC
CASSSTGGQSYTF
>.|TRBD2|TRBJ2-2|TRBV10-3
TGTGCCATCAGAGGACTAGCGGGAGGGGACCCGAACACCGGGGAGCTGTTTTTT
CAIRGLAGGDPNTGELFF
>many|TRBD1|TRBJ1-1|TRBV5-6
TGTGCCAGCAGCGGGGGACAGGAGAACACTGAAGCTTTCTTT
CASSGGQENTEAFF
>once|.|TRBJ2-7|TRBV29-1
TGCAGCGTGATGGTGACAGCGAACTACGAGCAGTACTTC
CSVMVTANYEQYF
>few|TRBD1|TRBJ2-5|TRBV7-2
TGTGCCAGCAGCCAACGGACAGGGGTTAAGGAGACCCAGTACTTC
CASSQRTGVKETQYF
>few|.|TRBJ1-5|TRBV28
TGTGCCAGCAGTTGGGGGGGAGTCGGGGTCGGTTCTCAGCCCCAGCATTTT
CASSWGGVGVGSQPQHF
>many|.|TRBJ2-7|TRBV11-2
TGTGCCAGCAGCTTAGATCCAGGGCACGAGCAGTACTTC
CASSLDPGHEQYF
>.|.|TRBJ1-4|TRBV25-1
.
CACSARPSRTQGEKLFF
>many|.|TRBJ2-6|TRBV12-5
TGTGCTAGTGGTTCCTCTGGGGCCAACGTCCTGACTTTC
CASGSSGANVLTF
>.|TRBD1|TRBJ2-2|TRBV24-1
TGTGCCGCCAGTGATTGGGACAGCGGGGAGCTGTTTTTT
CAASDWDSGELFF
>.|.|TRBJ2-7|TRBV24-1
TGTGCCACCGGCCGGGACTCCAGTAACTACGAGCAGTACTTC
CATGRDSSNYEQYF
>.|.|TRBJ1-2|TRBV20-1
TGCAGTGCTAGAGACCGACAAGCCAACTATGGCTACACCTTC
CSARDRQANYGYTF
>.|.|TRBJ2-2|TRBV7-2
TGTGCCAGCAGCGCCCCGGGGGGGGAGCTGTTTTTT
CASSAPGGELFF
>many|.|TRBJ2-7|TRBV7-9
TGTGCCAGCAGCCCTACAGGGTTGCCGCACGAGCAGTACTTC
CASSPTGLPHEQYF
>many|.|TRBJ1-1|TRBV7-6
TGTGCCAGCAGCTCCTTCATGAACACTGAAGCTTTCTTT
CASSSFMNTEAFF
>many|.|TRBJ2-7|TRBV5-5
TGTGCCAGCAGTCGATACCTAGGAGCGGGTATTACCTACGAGCAGTACTTC
CASSRYLGAGITYEQYF
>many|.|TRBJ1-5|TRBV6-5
TGTGCCAGCAGTGACACTAACCTGGGCCTCGGCCTAAATCAGCCCCAGCATTTT
CASSDTNLGLGLNQPQHF
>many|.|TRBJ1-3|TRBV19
TGTGCCAGTCGAACAATCCCCGAGGAGGGAACCTCTGGAAACACCATATATTTT
CASRTIPEEGTSGNTIYF
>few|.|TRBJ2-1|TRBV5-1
TGCGCCAGCAGCTTGTTGACGGGGGATGAGCAGTTCTTC
CASSLLTGDEQFF
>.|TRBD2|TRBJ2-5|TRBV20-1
TGCAGTGCTAGGGGTCTTGTACCTAGCGGGGCGAAAGAGACCCAGTACTTC
CSARGLVPSGAKETQYF
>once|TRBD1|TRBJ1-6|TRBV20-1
TGCAGTGCTAGCCCGGGACAGGGAGTAAGAAGGCCCCTCCACTTT
CSASPGQGVRRPLHF
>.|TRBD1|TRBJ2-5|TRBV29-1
TGCAGTGCTCGACAGGGCCGGCAAGAGACCCAGTACTTC
CSARQGRQETQYF
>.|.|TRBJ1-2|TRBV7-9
TGCGCCAGCAGCCAAGTGGGGGGGTCTGACTATGGCTACACCTTC
CASSQVGGSDYGYTF
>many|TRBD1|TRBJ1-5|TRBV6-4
TGTGCCAGCAGGACCAGGGGGGGTCAGCCCCAGCATTTT
CASRTRGGQPQHF
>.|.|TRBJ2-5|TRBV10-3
TGTGCCATTATCAATGACCAAGAGACCCAGTACTTC
CAIINDQETQYF
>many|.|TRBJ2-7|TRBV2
TGTGCCAGCGGGGGAGTGGCAGTAAGTAGCTACGAGCAGTACTTC
CASGGVAVSSYEQYF
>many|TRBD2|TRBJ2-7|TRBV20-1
TGCAGTGCTAGAGCTAGCGGGAGGCTCTACGAGCAGTACTTC
CSARASGRLYEQYF
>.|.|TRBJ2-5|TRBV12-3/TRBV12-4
TGTGCCAGCAGTTTAGCGGGCGGCGAGGCGACCCAGTACTTC
CASSLAGGEATQYF
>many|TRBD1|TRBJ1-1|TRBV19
TGTGCCAGTAGTACTACAGGGGCCCCCACTGAAGCTTTCTTT
CASSTTGAPTEAFF
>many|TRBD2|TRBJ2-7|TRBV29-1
TGCAGCGTTGAAACTAGCGACTCCTACGAGCAGTACTTC
CSVETSDSYEQYF
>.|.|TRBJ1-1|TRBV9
TGTGCCAGCAGCGTTGGTGCAGGGACCATGGATGAAGCTTTCTTT
CASSVGAGTMDEAFF
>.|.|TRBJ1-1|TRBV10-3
TGTGCCATCAGTGAGGGCCCGGGGTTGAACACTGAAGCTTTCTTT
CAISEGPGLNTEAFF
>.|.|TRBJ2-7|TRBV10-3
TGTGCCATCAGTGAGTCGGCAGCCTTCTCCAAGGCGGATGAGCAGTACTTC
CAISESAAFSKADEQYF
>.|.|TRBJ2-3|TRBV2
TGTGCCAGCAGTGAGGTCACAGATACGCAGTATTTT
CASSEVTDTQYF
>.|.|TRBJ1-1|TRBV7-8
TGTGCCAGCGCTATGGGGACTGAAGCTTTCTTT
CASAMGTEAFF
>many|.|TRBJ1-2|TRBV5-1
TGCGCCAGCAGCCCTAGAGACAGGAGGGATGGCTACACCTTC
CASSPRDRRDGYTF
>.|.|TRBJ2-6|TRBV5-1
TGCGCCAGCCAGAAGATCGGATCTGGGGCCAACGTCCTGACTTTC
CASQKIGSGANVLTF
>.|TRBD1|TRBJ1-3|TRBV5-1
TGCGCCAGCAGCCAAACCGGGACAGCACGAAACACCATATATTTT
CASSQTGTARNTIYF